Detailed here is one TCR beta chain. Blood was sampled at baseline, cycle 4 day 1, and cycle 7 day 1. CDR1 is MNHEY and CDR2 is SMNVEV in the germline V gene (reference sequence). The CDR3 runs to 13 residues. Trimming cost V 2 bases and J 4 bases, with 9 bases left between them. The data were produced by immunoSEQ multiplex PCR, yet TCRdb's version contains in-frame clones alone and is incomplete. The sample has tens of thousands of clones; around 94% are singletons. The sample comes from a study of OX40 agonist ivuxolimab in advanced cancers. At the level of the study: Eligibility rules accepted prior anti-PD-1, anti-PD-L1 or anti-CTLA-4 therapy, and around 40% had some.

The chain employs TRBV27 and TRBJ2-7; D unclear. The sample consisted of CD4+ or CD8+ T cells sorted from blood, taken in a trial of the OX40 agonist ivuxolimab. This TCR derives from an adult with an advanced solid tumor such as melanoma, head and neck, liver or kidney cancer. The CDR3 sequence is CASSLSGRYEQYF. CDR3 nucleotides: TGTGCCAGCAGTTTAAGTGGCAGATACGAGCAGTACTTC.